This T cell receptor beta chain was observed in a study of regulatory T cells in long-lasting Graves disease. Overall study results and limits: Thyroid tissue was not sampled; only peripheral blood was. Those with persistent Graves' had less TCR diversity than newly diagnosed patients.

The CDR3 length is 15 residues. The germline CDR1 and CDR2 sequences are SQVTM and ANQGSEA. The trim removed 7 bases at V and 5 bases at J, leaving 9 bases unmatched. About this clonotype itself: The antigen remains unidentified.

Time point indicated: newly diagnosed GD, antithyroid drugs for less than 3 months. The authors made the TCR library using RNA they extracted from PBMCs. CDR3-region Arm-PCR and iRepertoire HTBI primers produced the TCR beta libraries. Original processing notes: Analysis of the samples identified over 60 TRBV and around 13 TRBJ segments. TCRdb reanalysed the multiplex PCR reads using MiXCR and keeps one entry per CDR3 protein. These V and J calls originate from TCRdb's pipeline instead of the authors' own analysis. The repertoire consists of a few hundred thousand distinct CDR3 sequences, with roughly 21% occurring once and the leading ten covering roughly 14%.

Material: peripheral blood mononuclear cells (PBMCs), obtained at new diagnosis, from a patient treated with antithyroid drugs. This sequence was found in a female donor with Graves disease. This chain links TRBV29-1 with TRBJ2-3; TRBD2 aligns across 13 bases. The chain's CDR3 is CSGAGTSGIKDTQYF. In DNA form, the CDR3 reads TGCAGCGGTGCCGGGACTAGCGGGATAAAAGATACGCAGTATTTT.